The clone carrying this T cell receptor beta chain was seen ten or more times. These data come from a study of patients and donors after allogeneic stem cell transplantation. TCRdb itself ran the RT-PCR reads through MiXCR, one entry per CDR3 protein. The table shows approximately 150,000 distinct CDR3 sequences, with 30% occurring only once. The CDR3 is made up of 14 amino acids. Germline loops: CDR1 MNHEY, CDR2 SMNVEV (reference sequence). J was trimmed by 4 bases and V by 3 bases; bases with no gene match: 4. The sequenced sample consisted of blood, either unsorted or a sorted T cell fraction (not recorded which). This receptor was taken from a human donor who was either an allogeneic HSCT recipient or a stem cell or donor lymphocyte infusion donor (not recorded which). It is not recorded whose cells these are; they may come from a transplant donor. J is TRBJ1-2 and V is TRBV27; 8 bases are a match to TRBD1. CDR3 sequence: CASSLRTGFYGYTF. The CDR3 nucleotides read TGTGCCAGCAGTTTGAGGACAGGGTTCTATGGCTACACCTTC.